This T cell receptor beta chain derives from a study of blood T cell repertoires in COVID-19. After removal of 2 bases from V and 6 bases from J, the junction contained 4 bases not matched to a gene. Germline CDR1 is LGHDT and CDR2 is YNNKEL (reference sequence). This CDR3 is built from 14 residues. This clone showed up just once. Here immunoSEQ multiplex PCR was the method, and the copy in TCRdb shows in-frame clones only, minus some. The table includes 150,000 to 200,000 clones, 80% to 90% detected once. V is TRBV3-1 (or the pseudogene TRBV3-2) and J is TRBJ2-7; 10 positions agree with TRBD2. Sequencing was done on a sample of peripheral blood. The sequence derives from an elderly woman with acute or convalescent COVID-19. The CDR3 sequence is CASSQRGLAVEQYF. The DNA of the CDR3 is TGTGCCAGCAGCCAACGTGGACTAGCGGTCGAGCAGTACTTC.